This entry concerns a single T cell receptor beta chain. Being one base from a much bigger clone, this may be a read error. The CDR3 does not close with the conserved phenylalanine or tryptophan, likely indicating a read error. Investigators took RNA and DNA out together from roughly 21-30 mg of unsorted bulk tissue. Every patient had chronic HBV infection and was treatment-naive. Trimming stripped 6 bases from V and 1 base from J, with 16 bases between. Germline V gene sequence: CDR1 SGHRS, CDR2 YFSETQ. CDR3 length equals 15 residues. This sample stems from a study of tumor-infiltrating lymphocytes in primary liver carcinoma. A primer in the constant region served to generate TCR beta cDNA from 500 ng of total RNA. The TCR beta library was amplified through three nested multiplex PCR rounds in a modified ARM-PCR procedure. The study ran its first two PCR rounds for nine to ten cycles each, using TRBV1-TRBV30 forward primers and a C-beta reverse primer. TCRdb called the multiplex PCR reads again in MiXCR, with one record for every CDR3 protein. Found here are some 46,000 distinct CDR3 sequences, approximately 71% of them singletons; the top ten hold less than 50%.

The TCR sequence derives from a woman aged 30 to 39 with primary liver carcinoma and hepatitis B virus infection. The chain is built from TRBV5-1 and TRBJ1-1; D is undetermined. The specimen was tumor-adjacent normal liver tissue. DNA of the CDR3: TGCGCCAGCACCGAAAACTCTGCGGGGAACACTGAAGCTTTCGTT. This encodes CASTENSAGNTEAFV.